The clone carrying this TCR beta chain showed up just a few times. The antigen is not known. This entry comes from a study of response to subunit inactivated influenza vaccine. Study-level points and caveats: Few new T cells, the authors suggested, are recruited by each seasonal influenza vaccination.

CDR1 and CDR2 from the germline V gene are GTSNPN and SVGIG (reference sequence). This CDR3 is 14 amino acids long. The V gene lost 1 base and the J gene lost 0 bases, with 10 bases spanning the gap. TCRdb re-called the RT-PCR reads through MiXCR, storing one row per CDR3 protein. The sample includes approximately 700,000 distinct CDR3 sequences, more than 15% seen only once; the top ten take more than 9%. Sample: PBMCs from blood, taken roughly 12 days after vaccination. This sequence joins TRBV30 and TRBJ2-7; D not certain. The source is a man aged 45-65 years who received an inactivated influenza vaccine. The CDR3 region has the DNA TGTGCCTGGAGTGGGGTCGGCTACTCCTACGAGCAGTACTTC. Its translation is CAWSGVGYSYEQYF.